Listed below are T cell receptor beta chains from one sample, sequenced in a study of blood T cell repertoires in COVID-19. Method: immunoSEQ multiplex PCR; TCRdb's copy keeps in-frame clones and lacks some. The sample holds under 350,000 clones, about nine tenths seen once. The sample was PBMCs or T cells enriched from blood (not recorded which). All receptors come from a woman aged 40 to 50 who had recovered from COVID-19. The CDR3 runs from the conserved cysteine through the conserved F or W. Clone sizes are given selectively: once, few, many, or a class where the clone is expanded.

clone_size: -
v_call: TRBV7-6
j_call: TRBJ2-1
cdr3_aa: CASSLAPHWGQEKYNEQFF

clone_size: -
v_call: TRBV23-1
j_call: TRBJ1-3
cdr3_aa: CASSQSALTDSGNTIYF

clone_size: -
v_call: TRBV24-1
j_call: TRBJ2-7
cdr3_aa: CATSDLPGTAYPYEQYF

clone_size: few
v_call: TRBV4-2
j_call: TRBJ1-5
cdr3_aa: CASQLSGGAPNQPQHF

clone_size: -
v_call: TRBV3-1/TRBV3-2
j_call: TRBJ2-7
cdr3_aa: CASSLEYEQYF

clone_size: -
v_call: TRBV3-1/TRBV3-2
j_call: TRBJ2-5
cdr3_aa: CASSQVQGGTETQYF

clone_size: -
v_call: TRBV10-1
j_call: TRBJ1-6
cdr3_aa: CASSRVVGSPLHF

clone_size: -
v_call: TRBV5-1
j_call: TRBJ2-7
cdr3_aa: CASSWGTGQTYEQYF

clone_size: once
v_call: TRBV11-3
j_call: TRBJ2-2
cdr3_aa: CASSLLGGELFF

clone_size: -
v_call: TRBV30
j_call: TRBJ2-7
cdr3_aa: CAWSVLLGLQYEQYF

clone_size: -
v_call: TRBV19
j_call: TRBJ1-1
cdr3_aa: CASSIATTETAFF

clone_size: -
v_call: TRBV24-1
j_call: TRBJ1-2
cdr3_aa: CATSDGPYRGYTF

clone_size: -
v_call: TRBV5-1
j_call: TRBJ2-3
cdr3_aa: CASSSSYSGAEGGTDTQYF

clone_size: -
v_call: TRBV4-2
j_call: TRBJ2-7
cdr3_aa: CASSQPGQGSYEQYF

clone_size: -
v_call: TRBV29-1
j_call: TRBJ2-7
cdr3_aa: CSVAQGGYEQYF

clone_size: -
v_call: TRBV4-3
j_call: TRBJ2-3
cdr3_aa: CASSHIQDDTQYF

clone_size: -
v_call: TRBV5-5
j_call: TRBJ2-3
cdr3_aa: CASSTTSATDTQYF

clone_size: -
v_call: TRBV30
j_call: TRBJ1-4
cdr3_aa: CAWSVRRGQYFNEKLFF

clone_size: few
v_call: TRBV5-1
j_call: TRBJ2-1
cdr3_aa: CASSPEVGTYNEQFF

clone_size: -
v_call: TRBV5-1
j_call: TRBJ1-3
cdr3_aa: CASSLAPSDQVSGNTIYF

clone_size: -
v_call: TRBV25-1
j_call: TRBJ2-3
cdr3_aa: CASSPFRLAASDTQYF

clone_size: -
v_call: TRBV30
j_call: TRBJ2-3
cdr3_aa: CAWTYLAGAVDTQYF

clone_size: -
v_call: TRBV6-5
j_call: TRBJ1-2
cdr3_aa: CASSAWDRANYGYTF

clone_size: -
v_call: TRBV18
j_call: TRBJ1-2
cdr3_aa: CASSPEVGYGYTF

clone_size: -
v_call: TRBV29-1
j_call: TRBJ1-1
cdr3_aa: CSVLRGQRAFF

clone_size: -
v_call: TRBV7-8
j_call: TRBJ1-1
cdr3_aa: CASSAWTGGNTEAFF

clone_size: once
v_call: TRBV5-1
j_call: TRBJ2-5
cdr3_aa: CASSPSGRQETQYF

clone_size: few
v_call: TRBV5-1
j_call: TRBJ1-2
cdr3_aa: CASRGQVDYGYTF

clone_size: -
v_call: TRBV4-1
j_call: TRBJ1-4
cdr3_aa: CASSQTGLKYEKLFF

clone_size: -
v_call: TRBV5-1
j_call: TRBJ1-1
cdr3_aa: CASSLQGGPGITEAFF

clone_size: -
v_call: TRBV9
j_call: TRBJ2-2
cdr3_aa: CASSVAGSSRELFF

clone_size: few
v_call: TRBV30
j_call: TRBJ1-4
cdr3_aa: CAWSPGGASNEKLFF

clone_size: -
v_call: TRBV5-3
j_call: TRBJ1-2
cdr3_aa: CARTRTRSSLGSRLGQPCNYGYTF

clone_size: few
v_call: TRBV29-1
j_call: TRBJ2-1
cdr3_aa: CSVPQRLAGVGEQFF

clone_size: -
v_call: TRBV9
j_call: TRBJ2-3
cdr3_aa: CASSRGTSTDTQYF

clone_size: -
v_call: TRBV18
j_call: TRBJ1-1
cdr3_aa: CASSPEWKGAEAFF

clone_size: -
v_call: TRBV5-6
j_call: TRBJ1-5
cdr3_aa: CASNLRRSGAQHF

clone_size: -
v_call: TRBV4-1
j_call: TRBJ1-2
cdr3_aa: CASSRGDSSNNYGYTF

clone_size: -
v_call: TRBV7-3
j_call: TRBJ2-2
cdr3_aa: CASSPVPGVDTGELFF

clone_size: -
v_call: TRBV15
j_call: TRBJ2-7
cdr3_aa: CATSRDLLGLAGTTWEQYF

clone_size: -
v_call: TRBV7-2
j_call: TRBJ2-5
cdr3_aa: CASSSLGLPSPAAQYF

clone_size: -
v_call: TRBV7-2
j_call: TRBJ2-1
cdr3_aa: CASSSLLLLSEQFF

clone_size: -
v_call: TRBV12-3/TRBV12-4
j_call: TRBJ1-1
cdr3_aa: CASSPGQGAFF